The present TCR beta chain was sequenced within a study of cytomegalovirus exposure and HLA in healthy donors. Germline V gives CDR1 MNHNS, CDR2 SASEGT. Trimming at V came to 4 bases and at J to 4 bases, leaving 8 bases not matched to a gene. The CDR3 contains 15 residues. Generated by immunoSEQ multiplex PCR, the TCRdb table keeps only in-frame clones and is missing some. Among about 73,000 clones listed, around 90% were seen once. This sequence joins TRBV6-1 and TRBJ2-5; 8 positions agree with TRBD2. The specimen sequenced was PBMCs. The TCR comes from a woman between 18 and 29 years old in good health and CMV-seropositive. CDR3 loop: CASSGTSGSPETQYF. CDR3 sequence (DNA): TGTGCCAGCAGTGGTACCAGCGGGAGTCCAGAGACCCAGTACTTC.